A single sample gave rise to the 24 T cell receptor beta chains below, sequenced in a study of OX40 agonist ivuxolimab in advanced cancers. Assay used: immunoSEQ multiplex PCR; TCRdb lists only in-frame clones, some missing. Among about 69,000 clones listed, roughly 90% were seen once. The sequencing here drew on CD4+ or CD8+ T cells sorted from blood, taken in a trial of the OX40 agonist ivuxolimab. The receptors come from an adult with an advanced solid tumor such as melanoma, head and neck, liver or kidney cancer.

The CDR3 DNA reads TGTGCCAGCAGTTTCGGGGGGATGAGGTCACCCCTCCACTTT. It specifies CASSFGGMRSPLHF. The chain carries TRBV28 and TRBJ1-6, with D possibly TRBD1 on 5 matching bases. The CDR3 extends over 14 amino acids. Germline lookup yields CDR1 MDHEN and CDR2 SYDVKM. Between the trimmed V and J ends, which lost 3 bases and 10 bases, there was a span of 13 bases.

The chain combines TRBV10-1 with TRBJ2-1; 7 nucleotides match TRBD2. V was pared by 3 bases and J by 10 bases, with 9 bases of the junction left unmatched. The germline CDR1 and CDR2 sequences are WNHNN and SYGVQD (reference sequence). The CDR3 is 14 amino acids. The CDR3 loop is CASSEGRELVEQFF. CDR3 nucleotides: TGCGCCAGCAGTGAAGGGCGGGAGCTAGTAGAGCAGTTCTTC.

The chain's CDR3 is CASSPGTLNTGELFF. The DNA for the CDR3 is TGTGCCAGCAGCCCCGGGACCCTGAACACCGGGGAGCTGTTTTTT. The chain links TRBV11-2 to TRBJ2-2; D tentatively fits TRBD1 or TRBD2 (5 bases each). The CDR3 covers 15 residues. Germline CDR1 and CDR2: SGHAT and FQNNGV. With 5 bases removed from V and 1 base from J, the gap between germline ends came to 11 bases.

The chain combines TRBV5-1 with TRBJ2-3, with D possibly TRBD2 on 6 matching bases. The CDR3 contains 16 residues. The germline V gene has CDR1 SGHRS and CDR2 YFSETQ. Trimming removed 5 bases from V and 0 bases from J, with 16 bases in between. CDR3 DNA sequence: TGCGCCAGCAGACTAGCAATCCGCCCGAGCACAGATACGCAGTATTTT. Its translation is CASRLAIRPSTDTQYF.

The chain links TRBV5-1 to TRBJ1-1, with TRBD1 matching 12 bases. V lost 4 bases, J lost 4 bases, and 5 bases stayed unmatched. This CDR3 is 15 amino acids long. Germline assignment: CDR1 SGHRS and CDR2 YFSETQ. The CDR3 region is CASSPGTGGITEAFF. The CDR3 region has the DNA TGCGCCAGCAGCCCGGGGACAGGGGGCATCACTGAAGCTTTCTTT.

J is TRBJ1-2 and V is TRBV28, with D possibly TRBD1 on 6 matching bases. The V end lost 5 bases, the J end lost 4 bases, and 23 bases lay between the germline ends. The CDR3 loop spans 17 amino acids. The germline V gene has CDR1 MDHEN and CDR2 SYDVKM. CDR3 amino acids: CASSTKGGIIGGYGYTF. The CDR3 DNA is TGTGCCAGCAGTACCAAAGGGGGTATTATTGGGGGCTATGGCTACACCTTC.

The chain is built from TRBV27 and TRBJ2-1; 8 bases map to TRBD2. Looked up from germline, CDR1 is MNHEY and CDR2 is SMNVEV (reference sequence). CDR3 length: 14 residues. Trimming took 2 bases from V and 8 from J; bases not matched to a gene: 5. This CDR3 is CASSLPGGPHEQFF. Written as DNA, the CDR3 is TGTGCCAGCAGTTTACCGGGAGGGCCTCATGAGCAGTTCTTC.

The CDR3 nucleotides are TGTGCCAGCAGCTTAGGGCACTCTAGCGGGAGACAGGAGACCCAGTACTTC. Translation gives CASSLGHSSGRQETQYF. This chain links TRBV7-6 with TRBJ2-5; 10 bases align to TRBD2. The CDR3 is made up of 17 amino acids. Looked up from germline, CDR1 is SGHVS and CDR2 is FNYEAQ. V shed 1 base, J shed 5 bases, and the junction held 10 bases outside the gene matches.

The rearrangement uses TRBV29-1 and TRBJ2-1; TRBD2 aligns across 9 bases. CDR3 length: 14 residues. Germline-derived CDR1 and CDR2 are SQVTM and ANQGSEA. J was trimmed by 3 bases and V by 5 bases; bases with no gene match: 5. This chain's CDR3 is CSVNPSGNYNEQFF. In nucleotides, the CDR3 is TGCAGCGTTAATCCTAGCGGGAACTACAATGAGCAGTTCTTC.

To note about this clone: The identical CDR3 is also encoded by other nucleotide sequences in the sample. The chain recombines TRBV7-9 with TRBJ1-1; 8 bases match TRBD1. Germline V gene data show CDR1 as SEHNR and CDR2 as FQNEAQ (reference sequence). The CDR3 contains 12 residues. Trimming cost V 5 bases and J 5 bases; bases outside gene matches: 1. CDR3 region: CASSRQGTEAFF. CDR3 DNA sequence: TGTGCCAGCAGCCGACAGGGGACTGAAGCTTTCTTT. Filled out from reference TRBV7-9 and TRBJ1-1, the complete variable domain reads DTGVSQNPRHKITKRGQNVTFRCDPISEHNRLYWYRQTLGQGPEFLTYFQNEAQLEKSRLLSDRFSAERPKGSFSTLEIQRTEQGDSAMYLCASSRQGTEAFFGQGTRLTVV.

The chain recombines TRBV19 with TRBJ2-1; D possibly corresponds to TRBD2 (5 bases). V was pared by 3 bases and J by 9 bases, with 18 bases between. This CDR3 spans 15 amino acids. CDR1 is LNHDA, CDR2 SQIVND, per germline (reference sequence). The CDR3 spells CASSMVASRLLEQFF. CDR3 coding DNA: TGTGCCAGTAGTATGGTGGCTAGCCGTTTGCTTGAGCAGTTCTTC. Full variable domain (outside the CDR3, taken from reference TRBV19 and TRBJ2-1): DGGITQSPKYLFRKEGQNVTLSCEQNLNHDAMYWYRQDPGQGLRLIYYSQIVNDFQKGDIAEGYSVSREKKESFPLTVTSAQKNPTAFYLCASSMVASRLLEQFFGPGTRLTVL.

The CDR3 protein is CASSLVRTGELFF. The CDR3 DNA is TGTGCCAGCAGCTTGGTGAGGACCGGGGAGCTGTTTTTT. The chain recombines TRBV5-4 with TRBJ2-2; D not resolved. The length of the CDR3 is 13 residues. The V and J ends lost 0 bases and 5 bases respectively, with 5 bases between them. The germline V gene encodes CDR1 SGHNT and CDR2 YYREEE (reference sequence).

The CDR3 region has the DNA TGCGCCAGCAGAGTTTCCGGGAATAGCAATCAGCCCCAGCATTTT. Translating it yields CASRVSGNSNQPQHF. The chain has TRBV5-1 and TRBJ1-5; D ambiguous. V was trimmed by 5 bases and J by 0 bases, leaving 12 bases between them. Germline V gene sequence: CDR1 SGHRS, CDR2 YFSETQ. CDR3 length: 15 residues. Supplemented by reference TRBV5-1 and TRBJ1-5, the full variable domain reads KAGVTQTPRYLIKTRGQQVTLSCSPISGHRSVSWYQQTPGQGLQFLFEYFSETQRNKGNFPGRFSGRQFSNSRSEMNVSTLELGDSALYLCASRVSGNSNQPQHFGDGTRLSIL.

The CDR3 DNA is TGTGCCACGGGGGACAGCAATGAGCAGTTCTTC. Its protein product is CATGDSNEQFF. The V gene is TRBV10-3, the J gene TRBJ2-1; perhaps TRBD1 as D (7 bases). Germline V gene lookup returns CDR1 ENHRY and CDR2 SYGVKD. V lost 10 bases and J lost 6, with 10 bases in between. The CDR3 sequence is 11 residues long.

This clone was seen only once. The rearrangement joins TRBV7-9 to TRBJ2-7, with D perhaps given as TRBD1 or TRBD2 (5 bases each). The germline V gene encodes CDR1 SEHNR and CDR2 FQNEAQ (reference sequence). V gave up 5 bases and J gave up 4 bases, with 12 bases separating them. CDR3 length: 13 residues. This CDR3 is CASSPIGGYEQYF. Written as DNA, the CDR3 is TGTGCCAGCAGCCCAATTGGGGGTTACGAGCAGTACTTC. The entire variable domain, with the rest obtained from reference TRBV7-9 and TRBJ2-7, is as follows: DTGVSQNPRHKITKRGQNVTFRCDPISEHNRLYWYRQTLGQGPEFLTYFQNEAQLEKSRLLSDRFSAERPKGSFSTLEIQRTEQGDSAMYLCASSPIGGYEQYFGPGTRLTVT.

The count of this clone is one. This chain uses TRBV5-1 with TRBJ2-7; a weak D match, TRBD1 (6 bases). This CDR3 is built from 13 residues. The V and J ends lost 4 bases and 6 bases respectively, with 14 bases between them. The germline CDR1 and CDR2 sequences are SGHRS and YFSETQ. The CDR3 nucleotides read TGCGCCAGCAGCATCCGGGACATCAGCGAGCAGTACTTC. This sequence encodes CASSIRDISEQYF.

For the CDR3, the DNA is TGTGCCAGCAGCGTTTTTCAGGGGGCTAACTATGGCTACACCTTC. It specifies CASSVFQGANYGYTF. The chain recombines TRBV9 with TRBJ1-2; 7 bases line up with TRBD1. This CDR3 spans 15 amino acids. Trimming took 2 bases from V and 0 from J; bases not matched to a gene: 4. The germline V gene has CDR1 SGDLS and CDR2 YYNGEE.

This clone is medium-sized (0.01 to 0.1%). This rearrangement joins TRBV4-2 to TRBJ1-2; D ambiguous. The CDR3 loop spans 14 amino acids. Trimming stripped 4 bases from V and 6 bases from J, with 15 bases between. Germline V gene data show CDR1 as LGHNA and CDR2 as YNFKEQ. The CDR3 reads CASSPSGRENGYTF. Written as DNA, the CDR3 is TGTGCCAGCAGCCCAAGTGGAAGGGAAAATGGCTACACCTTC.

This clone has just a few counts. The rearrangement uses TRBV28 and TRBJ1-6, with D uncertain. Germline V CDR1 and CDR2: MDHEN, SYDVKM. The CDR3 runs to 13 residues. V was pared by 6 bases and J by 4 bases, with 7 bases between. The chain's CDR3 is CASRAVYNSPLHF. The CDR3 nucleotides read TGTGCCAGCAGGGCTGTATATAATTCACCCCTCCACTTT.

V gene TRBV7-9 combines with J gene TRBJ1-2, with no clear D. Germline lookup yields CDR1 SEHNR and CDR2 FQNEAQ (reference sequence). The CDR3 contains 13 residues. V was trimmed by 2 bases and J by 4 bases, leaving 8 bases between them. As DNA, the CDR3 is TGTGCCAGCAGCTTAAATCCCCTCTATGGCTACACCTTC. Protein product: CASSLNPLYGYTF.

This clone was counted once. The rearrangement links TRBV10-1 to TRBJ2-1, with TRBD1 matching over 9 bases. This CDR3 is built from 15 residues. CDR1 and CDR2 from the germline V gene are WNHNN and SYGVQD (reference sequence). With 6 bases clipped from V and 4 bases from J, the junction kept 7 bases outside the gene matches. The DNA for the CDR3 is TGCGCCAGCAGCTCCGGACAGGGGATTTACAATGAGCAGTTCTTC. This translates into CASSSGQGIYNEQFF.

The CDR3 sequence is CASSPKTSQGSVNEQFF. DNA for the CDR3: TGTGCCAGCTCACCTAAAACCAGTCAGGGTTCGGTCAATGAGCAGTTCTTC. The chain uses TRBV18 and TRBJ2-1; D is possibly TRBD1 (5 bases). This CDR3 is built from 17 residues. The germline V and J ends were trimmed by 3 bases and 6 bases, with 21 bases remaining between them. Germline V gene data show CDR1 as KGHSH and CDR2 as LQKENI.

The V gene is TRBV6-5, the J gene TRBJ2-5; possible D gene TRBD1, 6 bases. V lost 7 bases to trimming and J lost 1 base, with 16 bases between them. Germline V gene lookup returns CDR1 MNHEY and CDR2 SVGAGI. The CDR3 consists of 15 residues. CDR3 nucleotides: TGTGCCAGCACTAAGACCCAACAGGGCCAAGAGACCCAGTACTTC. Protein sequence: CASTKTQQGQETQYF.

As to this clone: The junction departs from germline at one end; a sequencing error may be responsible. The rearrangement uses TRBV2 and TRBJ1-5; 7 nucleotides match TRBD1. The CDR3 runs to 18 residues. Germline V gene lookup returns CDR1 SNHLY and CDR2 FYNNEI. The CDR3 reads CANSLRDSLPYSNQPQHF. CDR3 bases: TGTGCCAACAGTCTAAGGGACAGCTTACCCTATAGCAATCAGCCCCAGCATTTT.